This entry describes one TCR gamma chain. Its antigen remains undetermined. Per-nucleotide qualities are absent, and no much larger clonotype sits a single base away. The library was produced with PCR. The run used an Illumina MiSeq. TCRdb reprocessed the public reads with the caller CATT; rows with the same DNA were merged afterwards. This sample is represented by a few thousand gamma-chain clones; more than 30% of them were singletons. Clones ranked in the top ten supply less than 3.5% of the sample. CDR1 and CDR2 are drawn from the germline V gene: EGSNGY, YDSYNSKV. Including the terminal cysteine and phenylalanine, the CDR3 comprises 16 residues. The retained sequence is limited to the CDR3, 48 bases, with the frame set at the first base. After removal of 4 bases from V and 8 bases from J, the junction retains 16 bases not matched to a gene. The data were obtained in a study of human gamma delta and Vdelta1 T cells (dated by TCRdb to about 2018). In the study overall: The study investigated Delta One T cells, Vd1+ gamma-delta T cells, as cytotoxic effectors against acute myeloid leukemia. Overall study results and their limits: Polyclonality and broad cytotoxic targeting of acute myeloid leukemia were reported for Delta One T cells.

The receptor comes from a human donor in good health. The chain uses TRGV2 and TRGJP2. Specimen: Vdelta1 gamma-delta T cells from blood grown in culture (DOT cells). The meaning of the sample's cell subset or site label: Delta One T cells, in vitro expanded/differentiated Vd1+ gamma-delta T cells. In nucleotides, the sequence is TGTGCCACCTGGGAAAAGACCGGGGGTCGGGATTGGATCAAGACGTTT. The encoded protein is CATWEKTGGRDWIKTF.